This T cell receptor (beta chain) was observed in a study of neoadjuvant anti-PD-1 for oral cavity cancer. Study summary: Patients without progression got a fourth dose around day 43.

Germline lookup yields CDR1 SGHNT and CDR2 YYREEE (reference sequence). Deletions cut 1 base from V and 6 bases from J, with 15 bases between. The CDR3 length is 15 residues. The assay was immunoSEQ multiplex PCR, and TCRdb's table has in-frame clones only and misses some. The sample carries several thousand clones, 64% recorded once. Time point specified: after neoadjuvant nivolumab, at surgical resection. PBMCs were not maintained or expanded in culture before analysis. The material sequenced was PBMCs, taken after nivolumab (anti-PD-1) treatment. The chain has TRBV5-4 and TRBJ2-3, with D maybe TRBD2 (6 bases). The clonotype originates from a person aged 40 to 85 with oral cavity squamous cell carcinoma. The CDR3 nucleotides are TGTGCCAGCAGCTTGAATAGCGGACCCACGGATACGCAGTATTTT. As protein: CASSLNSGPTDTQYF.